This entry concerns a single TCR beta chain. Its target is unknown. The data stem from a study of cytomegalovirus exposure and HLA in healthy donors. In the study overall: A data release that came early held approximately 85 million unique TCRs from HLA-typed donors. Within the Caucasian-associated ancestry cluster were around 80% of the 350 to 400 genotyped donors.

The germline V gene encodes CDR1 SQVTM and CDR2 ANQGSEA. V was trimmed by 4 bases and J by 3 bases, leaving 10 bases between them. This CDR3 contains 13 residues. Findings of the study overall: A missense DCLRE1C variant was associated with V- and J-gene trimming of TCR beta chains in a later analysis, and an independent cohort replicated the association.

It was with 60 Vbeta and 13 Jbeta primers that the PCR ran. Libraries were prepared by immunoSEQ multiplex PCR; TCRdb keeps only in-frame clonotypes and omits some of them. In the table there are about 150,000 clones, 80% to 85% of which are singletons. This clonotype originated in a male donor in good health and CMV-seronegative. This chain uses TRBV29-1 with TRBJ2-1; D is ambiguous. The sequenced material came from PBMCs. The chain's CDR3 is CSVAEDIYNEQFF. DNA for the CDR3: TGCAGCGTTGCGGAAGACATCTACAATGAGCAGTTCTTC.